This T cell receptor (beta chain) was obtained from a study of immune evolution from preneoplasia to lung adenocarcinoma. About the research overall: HLA loss of heterozygosity: over 5.5% AIS, approximately 15% MIA, roughly 30% ADC, none AAH.

General study results and limits: Clonality was highest in normal lung, lower in later-stage lesions apparently.

Profiling relied on immunoSEQ multiplex PCR, and the TCRdb table lists in-frame clones only, not all of them. This sample has 3,500 to 4,500 clones, with 76% found just once. As regards this clone: Its antigen is undetermined.

Patient tissue came from resections in Japan or China, 2014–2017. Germline V gene data show CDR1 as SGHDT and CDR2 as YYEEEE. The CDR3 has 18 amino acids. The trim removed 4 bases at V and 2 bases at J, leaving 8 bases unmatched. The sample consisted of FFPE lung adenocarcinoma in situ tissue. The sequence derives from a person aged 55-80 years with lung adenocarcinoma. V gene TRBV5-6 combines with J gene TRBJ2-3; 15 nucleotides agree with TRBD2. This CDR3 is CASSPRWTSGGATDTQYF. In DNA, the CDR3 is TGTGCCAGCAGCCCCCGGTGGACTAGCGGGGGGGCCACAGATACGCAGTATTTT.